Following are 28 T cell receptor beta chains from one sample sequenced in a study of T-cell memory formation after mild COVID-19. MiXCR, run by TCRdb on the 5' RACE reads, gives a single entry per CDR3 protein. The data show a few hundred thousand distinct CDR3 sequences, about 20% seen once. The sequenced material came from PBMCs or a T cell subset sorted from them (not recorded which). These receptor sequences come from an adult woman who had mild COVID-19 (a few samples of this study predate the infection). Cell type and time point are not known.

This chain's CDR3 is CASSLEGKGASYTF. The CDR3 DNA reads as TGTGCCAGCAGCTTAGAGGGCAAGGGAGCGAGCTACACCTTC. J is TRBJ1-2 and V is TRBV7-9; D unresolved. There are 14 residues in the CDR3. Per the germline V gene, CDR1 is SEHNR and CDR2 is FQNEAQ (reference sequence). V shed 1 base and J shed 9 bases, with 15 bases lying between them.

This chain connects TRBV11-2 to TRBJ1-3; no definite D call. Trimming removed 3 bases at V and 0 bases at J, with 12 bases between. CDR1 and CDR2 (germline): SGHAT, FQNNGV. The CDR3 runs 16 residues. In DNA, the CDR3 is TGTGCCAGCAGCTTCAGAGGAATGAACTCTGGAAACACCATATATTTT. Translated, it gives CASSFRGMNSGNTIYF.

The genes are TRBV10-3 and TRBJ2-1, with TRBD2 matching 10 bases. Germline V gene lookup returns CDR1 ENHRY and CDR2 SYGVKD. This CDR3 spans 16 amino acids. V shed 6 bases and J 11 bases; nucleotides not matched to a gene: 16. Here the CDR3 DNA reads TGTGCCATCAGGAATCAGGAGCTGCTGACTAGCGGGCAGCAGTTCTTC. Translating gives CAIRNQELLTSGQQFF.

This clonotype occurred a few times. The chain carries TRBV7-9 and TRBJ1-1, with D possibly matching TRBD1 (6 bases). CDR1 SEHNR and CDR2 FQNEAQ come from the germline V gene (reference sequence). V was trimmed by 5 bases and J by 6 bases, leaving 13 bases between them. The CDR3 runs 13 residues. CDR3 amino acids: CASSRDTRAEAFF. Written as DNA, the CDR3 is TGTGCCAGCAGCCGGGACACCCGCGCTGAAGCTTTCTTT.

This chain joins TRBV7-3 and TRBJ2-1; 7 positions match TRBD2. Germline V gene data show CDR1 as SGHTA and CDR2 as FQGTGA. The CDR3 is 15 amino acids. V gave up 2 bases and J gave up 3 bases; unmatched junction bases: 4. CDR3 loop: CASSLGRGIYNEQFF. DNA for the CDR3: TGTGCCAGCAGCTTAGGGAGGGGCATCTACAATGAGCAGTTCTTC.

This clonotype came up a few times. Germline and junction disagree at one end, which may indicate a read error. V usage is TRBV7-9 and J usage is TRBJ2-7, with 9 positions matching TRBD1. The length of the CDR3 is 10 residues. CDR1 and CDR2 from the germline V gene are SEHNR and FQNEAQ (reference sequence). CDR3 coding DNA: TGTGCCAGCAGCCCGGACAGGGGAGGGTTC. Translating it yields CASSPDRGGF.

V usage is TRBV6-2 or TRBV6-3 and J usage is TRBJ2-4; possibly TRBD1 for D (6 bases). The V gene's germline CDR1 is MNHEY and CDR2 SVGEGT. Trimming stripped 4 bases from V and 0 bases from J, with 10 bases between. The CDR3 covers 15 residues. The CDR3 region has the DNA TGTGCCAGCAGTTCTCCAGGGGTAGCCAAAAACATTCAGTACTTC. Protein sequence: CASSSPGVAKNIQYF.

This chain joins TRBV30 and TRBJ2-7, with unresolved D. From germline, CDR1 is GTSNPN and CDR2 SVGIG (reference sequence). The CDR3 totals 13 residues. Trimming pared 1 base from V and 3 bases from J, leaving 10 bases between. In DNA form, the CDR3 reads TGTGCCTGGAGTGGGCAGGCCTACTACGAGCAGTACTTC. This translates into CAWSGQAYYEQYF.

The chain combines TRBV6-2 or TRBV6-3 with TRBJ2-3; D possibly corresponds to TRBD2 (5 bases). The CDR3 length is 15 residues. Germline V gene data show CDR1 as MNHEY and CDR2 as SVGEGT. Trimming removed 5 bases from V and 4 bases from J, with 16 bases in between. The CDR3, as DNA: TGTGCCAGCAGTCCCCGAGGAGGTGGTGCAGATACGCAGTATTTT. Its protein product is CASSPRGGGADTQYF.

In this sample, this clonotype turned up a few times. The V and J genes are TRBV12-3 or TRBV12-4 and TRBJ1-5; D might be TRBD1 (5 bases). CDR3 length equals 14 residues. V lost 6 bases, J lost 3 bases, and 12 bases lay in between. CDR3 protein: CASSLDTVNQPQHF. The CDR3 nucleotides are TGTGCCAGCAGCCTGGACACAGTCAATCAGCCCCAGCATTTT.

The chain combines TRBV20-1 with TRBJ2-7, with 8 bases that match TRBD2. J gave up 3 bases and V 3 bases, and 13 bases lay outside the gene matches. Per germline, CDR1 DFQATT and CDR2 SNEGSKA (reference sequence). The CDR3 is made up of 16 amino acids. CDR3 coding DNA: TGCAGTGCTAGTCGTTCCCGAGCGGGAGCTAACTACGAGCAGTACTTC. Protein: CSASRSRAGANYEQYF.

V gene TRBV28 combines with J gene TRBJ2-5; 8 bases line up with TRBD1. CDR1 MDHEN and CDR2 SYDVKM come from the germline V gene. The CDR3 totals 15 residues. Losses at the gene ends were 6 bases for V and 2 bases for J; bases not matched to a gene: 8. The CDR3 sequence: CASSLRQGTQETQYF. The CDR3 nucleotides read TGTGCCAGCAGCCTCCGACAGGGGACTCAAGAGACCCAGTACTTC.

This clonotype was counted a few times. V and J are TRBV12-3 or TRBV12-4 and TRBJ2-1; 10 bases line up with TRBD2. J lost 7 bases, V lost 8 bases, and 5 bases had no gene match. There are 13 residues in the CDR3. The CDR3 coding sequence is TGTGCCAGCTTCACTAGCGGGACAAATGAGCAGTTCTTC. Amino acids: CASFTSGTNEQFF.

The chain is built from TRBV5-1 and TRBJ2-7; 10 bases map to TRBD2. Per the germline V gene, CDR1 is SGHRS and CDR2 is YFSETQ. The ends lost 4 bases at V and 6 bases at J; junction bases unmatched: 10. The CDR3 is made up of 15 amino acids. The CDR3 loop is CASSSGTSAFGEQYF. The CDR3 DNA sequence: TGCGCCAGCAGCAGCGGGACTAGCGCCTTTGGCGAGCAGTACTTC.

This clonotype was counted many times. V gene TRBV5-5 combines with J gene TRBJ2-1, with a possible D match to TRBD2 (5 bases). V was clipped by 0 bases and J by 3 bases, with 10 bases between them. Germline CDR1 reads SGHKS; CDR2 reads YYEKEE (reference sequence). The CDR3 has 15 residues. The CDR3 sequence is CASSLVGGSYNEQFF. CDR3 DNA sequence: TGTGCCAGCAGCTTGGTTGGTGGGAGCTACAATGAGCAGTTCTTC.

The V call is TRBV19, the J call TRBJ2-7, with TRBD1 matching 8 bases. J was trimmed by 7 bases and V by 3 bases; bases with no gene match: 14. The germline V gene encodes CDR1 LNHDA and CDR2 SQIVND (reference sequence). The CDR3 covers 16 residues. This CDR3 is CASSMGQAVGGGEQYF. The CDR3 coding sequence is TGTGCCAGTAGTATGGGACAGGCCGTCGGGGGAGGAGAGCAGTACTTC.

CDR3 in DNA: TGTGCCAGCAGCCCCGGGGCCGACAGGGAGTACTCACCCCTCCACTTT. Its protein product is CASSPGADREYSPLHF. The chain carries TRBV12-3 or TRBV12-4 and TRBJ1-6; 7 bases match TRBD1. The CDR3 has 16 residues. V lost 6 bases, J lost 10 bases, and 15 bases stayed unmatched.

This clonotype has more than one count but fewer than ten. This chain links TRBV29-1 with TRBJ2-1; 8 positions match TRBD2. There are 13 residues in the CDR3. Per the germline V gene, CDR1 is SQVTM and CDR2 is ANQGSEA. With V trimmed by 7 bases and J by 7 bases, 9 bases remained unmatched. The CDR3 DNA is TGCAGCGCCTTCACGGGAGGGGCAAATGAGCAGTTCTTC. Protein: CSAFTGGANEQFF.

This clonotype has only a few counts. The V and J genes are TRBV3-1 and TRBJ2-1; 12 bases match TRBD2. There are 15 residues in the CDR3. V trimming: 3 bases; J trimming: 9 bases; junction bases outside the gene matches: 6. The germline gives CDR1 LGHDT, CDR2 YNNKEL (reference sequence). The CDR3 loop reads CASSHAGLAGTEQFF. CDR3 sequence (DNA): TGTGCCAGCAGCCATGCCGGACTAGCGGGGACTGAGCAGTTCTTC.

This rearrangement joins TRBV7-9 to TRBJ2-5; 12 bases are shared with TRBD1. The germline gives CDR1 SEHNR, CDR2 FQNEAQ (reference sequence). This CDR3 contains 15 residues. V lost 5 bases and J lost 5; bases outside the gene matches: 6. CDR3 in amino acids: CASSVGDRGRETQYF. The CDR3 DNA reads as TGTGCCAGCAGCGTCGGGGACAGGGGGCGTGAGACCCAGTACTTC.

CDR3 in DNA: TGTGCCAGCAGCTCGGGACAGGCCTTCGCGAATGGCTACACCTTC. The encoded protein is CASSSGQAFANGYTF. V and J are TRBV12-3 or TRBV12-4 and TRBJ1-2; TRBD1 agrees at 8 bases. The CDR3 has 15 amino acids. The junction had 12 bases not matched to a gene; V was cut back by 6 bases and J by 6 bases.

The V and J genes are TRBV12-3 or TRBV12-4 and TRBJ2-7; D is unclear. V shed 4 bases and J shed 8 bases, with 12 bases lying between them. The CDR3 consists of 12 residues. The chain's CDR3 is CASSSSGTKQYF. CDR3 in DNA: TGTGCCAGCAGTTCGTCAGGAACGAAGCAGTACTTC.

In its sample, this clonotype was seen a few times. This CDR3 is CASSMRNPDTQYF. The DNA for the CDR3 is TGTGCCAGCAGCATGCGGAACCCAGATACGCAGTATTTT. V is TRBV7-3 and J is TRBJ2-3; D is unclear. The CDR3 is 13 amino acids. Trimming took 5 bases from V and 4 from J, leaving 10 bases between them. CDR1 and CDR2 (germline): SGHTA, FQGTGA.

This clonotype was counted between two and nine times. The chain uses TRBV6-1 and TRBJ1-1; possibly TRBD1 for D (5 bases). The CDR3 has 16 residues. Germline values: CDR1 MNHNS, CDR2 SASEGT. Trimming stripped 2 bases from V and 4 bases from J, with 17 bases between. CDR3 region: CASSEWGGSIITEAFF. In DNA, the CDR3 is TGTGCCAGCAGTGAATGGGGGGGTAGCATTATCACTGAAGCTTTCTTT.

This clonotype was observed a handful of times. The rearrangement links TRBV7-9 to TRBJ2-7; D is ambiguous. Germline V gene sequence: CDR1 SEHNR, CDR2 FQNEAQ (reference sequence). This CDR3 has 14 residues. Trimming shortened V by 4 bases and J by 0 bases, and 10 bases separated the two germline ends. The CDR3 nucleotides read TGTGCCAGCAGCTCCCGGGCCAGCTCCTACGAGCAGTACTTC. It yields the protein CASSSRASSYEQYF.

This clonotype has only a few counts. V and J are TRBV19 and TRBJ1-2; no firm D call. CDR1 and CDR2 from the germline V gene are LNHDA and SQIVND (reference sequence). The ends were cut back, 3 bases at V and 8 bases at J, with 10 bases in the middle. This CDR3 spans 12 amino acids. The CDR3 sequence: CASSMGISGYTF. The DNA for the CDR3 is TGTGCCAGTAGTATGGGGATCAGCGGCTACACCTTC.

The J gene is TRBJ1-1, the V gene TRBV3-1; D ambiguous. The V gene lost 0 bases and the J gene lost 12 bases, with 14 bases spanning the gap. The germline V gene has CDR1 LGHDT and CDR2 YNNKEL (reference sequence). This CDR3 is 13 amino acids long. The CDR3 region is CASSQDRVREPFF. The CDR3 nucleotides are TGTGCCAGCAGCCAAGATAGAGTGCGGGAACCTTTCTTT.

This clonotype was observed a few times. V gene TRBV19 combines with J gene TRBJ2-1; TRBD2 aligns across 7 bases. Germline CDR1 and CDR2: LNHDA and SQIVND (reference sequence). Trimming removed 6 bases from V and 9 bases from J; junction bases left unmatched: 14. This CDR3 has 15 residues. CDR3 coding DNA: TGTGCCAGTAGCCTTGGGACTACCGCCGGGAGTGAGCAGTTCTTC. Translation gives CASSLGTTAGSEQFF.